One sample yielded the 24 T cell receptor beta chains listed below, sequenced in a study of cytomegalovirus exposure and HLA in healthy donors. The PCR had 60 Vbeta and 13 Jbeta primers. Only in-frame clones appear in the TCRdb table, and some are missing; sequencing was by immunoSEQ multiplex PCR. This table has 100,000 to 150,000 clones, roughly 80% appearing once. The sequencing sample was made of PBMCs. The source is a female donor in good health and CMV-seronegative.

The rearrangement uses TRBV4-3 and TRBJ2-7; tentatively, D is TRBD2 (6 bases). The V and J ends lost 0 bases and 4 bases respectively, with 13 bases between them. Germline V gene lookup returns CDR1 LGHNA and CDR2 YSLEER. The CDR3 length is 15 residues. The CDR3 sequence: CASSQDWDLIYEQYF. The CDR3 DNA follows: TGCGCCAGCAGCCAAGATTGGGACTTAATATACGAGCAGTACTTC.

The J gene is TRBJ1-5, the V gene TRBV6-5, with D perhaps TRBD1 (5 bases). The CDR3 is 15 amino acids. Germline CDR1 and CDR2: MNHEY and SVGAGI. The ends were cut back, 5 bases at V and 5 bases at J, with 16 bases in the middle. Here the CDR3 DNA reads TGTGCCAGCAGTCGCGACAGTAACTTAGATCAGCCCCAGCATTTT. The encoded protein is CASSRDSNLDQPQHF.

This clone came up once. The chain has TRBV18 and TRBJ2-5, with D uncertain. The end of the DNA fits TRBJ2-7 better, so the J call may be wrong. The V gene's germline CDR1 is KGHSH and CDR2 LQKENI. The CDR3 has 12 residues. The CDR3 loop reads CASSPGLHEQYF. In nucleotides, the CDR3 is TGTGCCAGCTCACCAGGGCTGCACGAGCAGTACTTC.

The chain links TRBV19 to TRBJ2-5; 7 nucleotides align to TRBD2. The CDR3 contains 14 residues. Germline-derived CDR1 and CDR2 are LNHDA and SQIVND (reference sequence). J was trimmed by 4 bases and V by 2 bases; bases with no gene match: 4. In DNA form, the CDR3 reads TGTGCCAGTAGTATACCTAGCGGTGGAGAGACCCAGTACTTC. It is translated as CASSIPSGGETQYF.

V usage is TRBV9 and J usage is TRBJ2-3, with 9 bases aligning to TRBD2. The V segment lost 3 bases and the J segment 1 base; nucleotides outside the gene matches: 6. This CDR3 contains 16 residues. Per the germline V gene, CDR1 is SGDLS and CDR2 is YYNGEE. The CDR3 DNA sequence: TGTGCCAGCAGCGCGGGGACTAGCTATGGCACAGATACGCAGTATTTT. It encodes CASSAGTSYGTDTQYF. The full variable domain, with the rest looked up from reference TRBV9 and TRBJ2-3, is DSGVTQTPKHLITATGQRVTLRCSPRSGDLSVYWYQQSLDQGLQFLIQYYNGEERAKGNILERFSAQQFPDLHSELNLSSLELGDSALYFCASSAGTSYGTDTQYFGPGTRLTVL.

The chain is built from TRBV14 and TRBJ2-1; 8 nucleotides line up with TRBD1. Germline-derived CDR1 and CDR2 are SGHDN and FVKESK. With V trimmed by 4 bases and J by 7 bases, 6 bases remained unmatched. The CDR3 has 14 residues. The CDR3 DNA reads TGTGCCAGCAGCCCTGGACAGGGTCGGAATGAGCAGTTCTTC. Amino acid sequence: CASSPGQGRNEQFF.

The rearrangement joins TRBV2 to TRBJ2-5, with 11 bases aligning to TRBD2. Germline V gene sequence: CDR1 SNHLY, CDR2 FYNNEI. Germline trimming cut 7 bases from V and 1 base from J; bases unmatched to any gene: 8. The CDR3 consists of 16 residues. The CDR3 DNA sequence: TGTGCCAGCAAAAAGACTAGCGGGAAGCTCCAAGAGACCCAGTACTTC. Translated: CASKKTSGKLQETQYF.

The chain employs TRBV4-1 and TRBJ2-3, with 7 bases aligning to TRBD2. Germline V CDR1 and CDR2: MGHRA, YSYEKL. J gave up 1 base and V 4 bases, and 8 bases lay outside the gene matches. CDR3 length equals 16 residues. In DNA, the CDR3 is TGCGCCAGCAGCCCCAGAGGGGCGGGGGGCACAGATACGCAGTATTTT. Protein product: CASSPRGAGGTDTQYF.

This chain joins TRBV6-6 and TRBJ2-1; a possible D gene is TRBD2 (5 bases). The CDR3 spans 14 residues. Trimming left V 6 bases short and J 3 bases short, with 12 bases between. CDR1 is MNHNY and CDR2 is SVGAGI in the germline V gene (reference sequence). CDR3 bases: TGTGCCAGCAGCCCCGGAGGAATCTACAATGAGCAGTTCTTC. Its protein product is CASSPGGIYNEQFF.

The chain carries TRBV28 and TRBJ1-2, with D possibly being TRBD1 (6 bases). Trimming stripped 8 bases from V and 8 bases from J, with 15 bases between. Germline V lookup: CDR1 MDHEN, CDR2 SYDVKM. The CDR3 runs to 12 residues. CDR3 amino acids: CASRRQERGYTF. CDR3 DNA: TGTGCCAGCCGGCGACAGGAGCGGGGCTACACCTTC.

The table lists this clone with a few counts. This sequence joins TRBV5-6 and TRBJ1-2; a weak D match, TRBD1 (6 bases). CDR1 and CDR2 from the germline V gene are SGHDT and YYEEEE. The CDR3 sequence is 16 residues long. V was pared by 2 bases and J by 3 bases, with 17 bases between. CDR3 in amino acids: CASSFLTGGSHYGYTF. For the CDR3, the DNA is TGTGCCAGCAGCTTCTTGACAGGAGGTTCACACTATGGCTACACCTTC.

This chain connects TRBV5-4 to TRBJ2-7, with 7 bases aligning to TRBD1. V lost 5 bases, J lost 1 base, and 6 bases stayed unmatched. CDR3 length: 14 amino acids. From germline, CDR1 is SGHNT and CDR2 YYREEE (reference sequence). The CDR3 nucleotides read TGTGCCAGCAGACGACAGGGATCGTCCTACGAGCAGTACTTC. This gives the protein CASRRQGSSYEQYF. The variable domain in full, with the rest retrieved from reference TRBV5-4 and TRBJ2-7, is ETGVTQSPTHLIKTRGQQVTLRCSSQSGHNTVSWYQQALGQGPQFIFQYYREEENGRGNFPPRFSGLQFPNYSSELNVNALELDDSALYLCASRRQGSSYEQYFGPGTRLTVT.

Only a few counts were recorded for this clone. The chain combines TRBV27 with TRBJ1-4; 9 bases match TRBD1. The germline V gene encodes CDR1 MNHEY and CDR2 SMNVEV (reference sequence). V dropped 7 bases and J dropped 10; count of bases not matched to a gene: 10. The CDR3 spans 14 residues. CDR3 protein: CASTPRQGVGKLFF. CDR3 nucleotides: TGTGCCAGCACCCCCCGACAGGGGGTGGGAAAACTGTTTTTT.

The chain employs TRBV19 and TRBJ2-7; TRBD2 agrees at 7 bases. The ends lost 4 bases at V and 3 bases at J; junction bases unmatched: 6. The CDR3 sequence is 14 residues long. CDR1 and CDR2 (germline): LNHDA, SQIVND (reference sequence). CDR3 sequence: CASSTRTRGYEQYF. The CDR3 bases are TGTGCCAGTAGTACTCGGACTAGGGGCTACGAGCAGTACTTC. Full variable domain (rest looked up from reference TRBV19 and TRBJ2-7): DGGITQSPKYLFRKEGQNVTLSCEQNLNHDAMYWYRQDPGQGLRLIYYSQIVNDFQKGDIAEGYSVSREKKESFPLTVTSAQKNPTAFYLCASSTRTRGYEQYFGPGTRLTVT.

V is TRBV5-4 and J is TRBJ2-1; 8 bases align to TRBD2. The CDR3 is 15 amino acids. With V trimmed by 4 bases and J by 6 bases, 9 bases remained unmatched. CDR1 is SGHNT and CDR2 is YYREEE in the germline V gene (reference sequence). This chain's CDR3 is CASSRGGDQGNEQFF. CDR3 sequence (DNA): TGTGCCAGCAGCCGGGGGGGGGATCAAGGCAATGAGCAGTTCTTC.

The chain combines TRBV9 with TRBJ1-2; the match to TRBD1 covers 7 bases. This CDR3 has 13 amino acids. Germline-derived CDR1 and CDR2 are SGDLS and YYNGEE. J lost 2 bases, V lost 4 bases, and 2 bases had no gene match. This chain's CDR3 is CASSLQGNYGYTF. In DNA form, the CDR3 reads TGTGCCAGCAGCTTACAGGGGAACTATGGCTACACCTTC.

The V and J genes are TRBV5-1 and TRBJ1-2, with D possibly TRBD1 on 6 matching bases. Trimming removed 5 bases at V and 5 bases at J, with 19 bases between. Germline V gene sequence: CDR1 SGHRS, CDR2 YFSETQ. This CDR3 comprises 15 residues. This CDR3 is CASRRQGSKDYGYTF. CDR3 DNA: TGCGCCAGCAGGAGGCAGGGGAGTAAAGATTATGGCTACACCTTC.

The J gene is TRBJ2-2, the V gene TRBV7-2, with D hard to call. V was pared by 1 base and J by 0 bases, with 9 bases between. Germline V gives CDR1 SGHTA, CDR2 FQGNSA. CDR3 length: 16 amino acids. CDR3 nucleotides: TGTGCCAGCAGCTTAGGACACCGCGCGAACACCGGGGAGCTGTTTTTT. This codes for CASSLGHRANTGELFF.

The genes are TRBV27 and TRBJ2-5; possibly TRBD2 for D (6 bases). In germline, CDR1 is MNHEY, CDR2 SMNVEV (reference sequence). The CDR3 runs 15 residues. Trimming cost V 7 bases and J 4 bases, with 19 bases left between them. The CDR3 loop is CASILVPSAGETQYF. The CDR3 DNA reads TGTGCCAGCATCCTTGTGCCTAGCGCGGGAGAGACCCAGTACTTC.

The chain carries TRBV11-2 and TRBJ2-1; TRBD2 aligns across 10 bases. V was clipped by 7 bases and J by 7 bases; unmatched bases: 7. The CDR3 sequence is 14 residues long. Per the germline V gene, CDR1 is SGHAT and CDR2 is FQNNGV. The CDR3 sequence is CASTEREGQNEQFF. The CDR3 DNA is TGTGCCAGCACGGAGCGGGAGGGCCAGAATGAGCAGTTCTTC.

The chain carries TRBV27 and TRBJ2-3; a possible D gene is TRBD1 (5 bases). The germline V gene encodes CDR1 MNHEY and CDR2 SMNVEV (reference sequence). V was shortened by 1 base and J by 6 bases, with 8 bases between the two germline ends. This CDR3 spans 13 amino acids. CDR3 sequence (DNA): TGTGCCAGCAGTTTATACAGGACCGATACGCAGTATTTT. Translation gives CASSLYRTDTQYF.

V and J are TRBV19 and TRBJ1-2; D may be TRBD1 (5 bases). Looked up from germline, CDR1 is LNHDA and CDR2 is SQIVND (reference sequence). V was clipped by 5 bases and J by 6 bases, with 16 bases between them. The CDR3 has 14 amino acids. The CDR3 coding sequence is TGTGCCAGTAGTCCCCCGGGCAGGGTCCATGGCTACACCTTC. Translating it yields CASSPPGRVHGYTF. The whole variable domain, filled in from reference TRBV19 and TRBJ1-2, reads DGGITQSPKYLFRKEGQNVTLSCEQNLNHDAMYWYRQDPGQGLRLIYYSQIVNDFQKGDIAEGYSVSREKKESFPLTVTSAQKNPTAFYLCASSPPGRVHGYTFGSGTRLTVV.

V usage is TRBV13 and J usage is TRBJ2-1; the D gene is possibly TRBD1 (6 bases). Germline CDR1 is PRHDT and CDR2 is FYEKMQ (reference sequence). The CDR3 runs to 16 residues. V was pared by 5 bases and J by 0 bases, with 14 bases between. In DNA, the CDR3 is TGTGCCAGCAGCCCCCGAGGGGGAAGCTCCTACAATGAGCAGTTCTTC. Its translation is CASSPRGGSSYNEQFF.

This clone was seen a handful of times. CDR3 DNA: TGTGCCAGCAGCTGGGTCGTTGAGGTTTCTGATACGCAGTATTTT. Protein sequence: CASSWVVEVSDTQYF. The chain employs TRBV7-2 and TRBJ2-3; D is unresolved. The ends were cut back, 4 bases at V and 6 bases at J, with 17 bases in the middle. The CDR3 extends over 15 amino acids. CDR1 and CDR2 (germline): SGHTA, FQGNSA.